This T cell receptor beta chain was recovered during a study of regulatory T cells in long-lasting Graves disease. The TCR beta library used iRepertoire HTBI primers with Arm-PCR amplification of CDR3. TCRdb re-called the multiplex PCR reads with MiXCR, one entry per CDR3 protein. The table includes roughly 500,000 distinct CDR3 sequences, roughly 14% detected once. Time point noted: newly diagnosed GD, antithyroid drugs for less than 3 months. Generation of the TCR library employed RNA extracted from PBMCs. Patients met American Thyroid Association criteria for Graves' disease. Per the germline V gene, CDR1 is MNHGY and CDR2 is SVAAGI. This CDR3 spans 19 amino acids. Overall study findings and caveats: Results may be inaccurate due to the small sample size.

This clonotype showed up just a few times. Its antigen remains unknown. The junction departs from germline at one end; a sequencing error may be responsible. These same records also appear under a second study, on T cells in Graves' hyperthyroidism and ophthalmopathy. That work adds: Most clonotypes expanded in the thyroid (above 0.001) were also present in blood.

The chain links TRBV6-9 to TRBJ2-2; a possible D gene is TRBD2 (8 bases). Sequencing used peripheral blood mononuclear cells (PBMCs), obtained at new diagnosis, from a patient treated with antithyroid drugs. The clonotype was recovered from a man aged 25 to 40 with Graves disease. The CDR3 coding sequence is TGCGCCACCGGGGGAACAGGGGCGCAGCGGGAGCTAAACACCGGGGAGCTGTTTTTT. It specifies CATGGTGAQRELNTGELFF.